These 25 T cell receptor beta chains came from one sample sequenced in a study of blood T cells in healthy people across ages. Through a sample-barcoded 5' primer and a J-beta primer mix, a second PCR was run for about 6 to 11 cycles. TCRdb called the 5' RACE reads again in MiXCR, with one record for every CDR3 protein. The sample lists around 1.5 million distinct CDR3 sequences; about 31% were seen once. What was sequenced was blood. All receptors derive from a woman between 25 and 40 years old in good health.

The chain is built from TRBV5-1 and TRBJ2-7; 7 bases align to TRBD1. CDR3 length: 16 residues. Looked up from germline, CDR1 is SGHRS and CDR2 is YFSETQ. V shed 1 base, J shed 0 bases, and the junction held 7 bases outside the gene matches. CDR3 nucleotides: TGCGCCAGCAGCTTGACCAACAGGGGCTCCTCCTACGAGCAGTACTTC. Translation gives CASSLTNRGSSYEQYF.

CDR3 in amino acids: CASSRDEGGNTEAFF. The DNA of the CDR3 is TGTGCCAGCAGCCGAGATGAAGGGGGAAACACTGAAGCTTTCTTT. The chain combines TRBV4-2 with TRBJ1-1, with D perhaps TRBD1 (6 bases). Germline V gene lookup returns CDR1 LGHNA and CDR2 YNFKEQ. The CDR3 has 15 amino acids. V was trimmed by 4 bases and J by 2 bases, leaving 14 bases between them.

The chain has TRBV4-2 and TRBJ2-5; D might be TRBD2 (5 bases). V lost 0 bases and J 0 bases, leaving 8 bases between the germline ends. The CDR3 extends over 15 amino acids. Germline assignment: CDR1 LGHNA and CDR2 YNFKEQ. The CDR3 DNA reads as TGTGCCAGCAGCCAAGATGCTAGCAACCAAGAGACCCAGTACTTC. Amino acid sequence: CASSQDASNQETQYF.

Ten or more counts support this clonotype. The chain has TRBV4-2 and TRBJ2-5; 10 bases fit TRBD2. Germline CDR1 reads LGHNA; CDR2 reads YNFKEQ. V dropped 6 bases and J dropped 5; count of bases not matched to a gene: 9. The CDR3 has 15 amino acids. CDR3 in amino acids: CASSRTSGAGETQYF. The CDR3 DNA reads TGTGCCAGCAGTCGGACTAGCGGAGCAGGGGAGACCCAGTACTTC.

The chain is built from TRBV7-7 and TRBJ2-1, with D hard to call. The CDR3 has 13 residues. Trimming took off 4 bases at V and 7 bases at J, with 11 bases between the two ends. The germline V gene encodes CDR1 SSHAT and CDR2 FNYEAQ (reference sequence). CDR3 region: CASSSGLKNEQFF. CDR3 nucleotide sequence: TGTGCCAGCAGCTCCGGATTGAAGAATGAGCAGTTCTTC.

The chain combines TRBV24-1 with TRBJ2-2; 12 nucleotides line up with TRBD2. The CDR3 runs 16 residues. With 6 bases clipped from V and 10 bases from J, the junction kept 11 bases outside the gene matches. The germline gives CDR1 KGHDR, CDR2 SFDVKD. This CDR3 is CATSSPGLAGQEELFF. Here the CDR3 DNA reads TGTGCCACCAGTTCCCCGGGACTAGCGGGTCAAGAGGAGCTGTTTTTT.

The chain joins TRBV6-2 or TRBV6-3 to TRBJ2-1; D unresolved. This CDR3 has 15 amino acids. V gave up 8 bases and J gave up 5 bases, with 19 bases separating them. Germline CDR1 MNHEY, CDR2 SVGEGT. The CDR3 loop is CASRPAQTGNNEQFF. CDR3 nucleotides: TGTGCCAGCCGTCCGGCTCAGACTGGGAACAATGAGCAGTTCTTC.

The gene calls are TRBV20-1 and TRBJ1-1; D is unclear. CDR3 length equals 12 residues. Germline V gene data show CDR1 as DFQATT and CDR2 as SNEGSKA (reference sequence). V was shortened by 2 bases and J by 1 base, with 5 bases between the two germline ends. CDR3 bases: TGCAGTGCTAGATTACAGAACACTGAAGCTTTCTTT. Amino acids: CSARLQNTEAFF.

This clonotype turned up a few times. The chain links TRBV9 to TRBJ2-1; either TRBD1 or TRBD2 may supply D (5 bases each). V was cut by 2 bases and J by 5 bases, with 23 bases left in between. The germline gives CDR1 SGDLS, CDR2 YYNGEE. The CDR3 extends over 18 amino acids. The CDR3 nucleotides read TGTGCCAGCAGCGTTATAATTGGGGGAGAGGTCGGGGACAATGAGCAGTTCTTC. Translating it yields CASSVIIGGEVGDNEQFF. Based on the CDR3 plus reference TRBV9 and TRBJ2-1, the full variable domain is DSGVTQTPKHLITATGQRVTLRCSPRSGDLSVYWYQQSLDQGLQFLIQYYNGEERAKGNILERFSAQQFPDLHSELNLSSLELGDSALYFCASSVIIGGEVGDNEQFFGPGTRLTVL.

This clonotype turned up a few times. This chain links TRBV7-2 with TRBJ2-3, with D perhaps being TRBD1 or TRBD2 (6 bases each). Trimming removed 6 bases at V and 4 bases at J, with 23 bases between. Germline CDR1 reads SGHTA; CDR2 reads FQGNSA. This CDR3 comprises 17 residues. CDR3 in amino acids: CASSSPPSEGQSDTQYF. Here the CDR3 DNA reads TGTGCCAGCAGTTCACCCCCTAGCGAGGGACAATCAGATACGCAGTATTTT.

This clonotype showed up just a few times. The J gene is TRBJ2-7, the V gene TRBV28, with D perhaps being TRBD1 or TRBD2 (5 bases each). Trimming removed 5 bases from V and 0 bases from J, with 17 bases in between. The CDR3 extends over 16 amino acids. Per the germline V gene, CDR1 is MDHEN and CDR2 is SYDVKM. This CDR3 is CASSNLGTTDSYEQYF. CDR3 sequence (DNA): TGTGCCAGCAGTAACCTAGGGACCACCGACTCCTACGAGCAGTACTTC.

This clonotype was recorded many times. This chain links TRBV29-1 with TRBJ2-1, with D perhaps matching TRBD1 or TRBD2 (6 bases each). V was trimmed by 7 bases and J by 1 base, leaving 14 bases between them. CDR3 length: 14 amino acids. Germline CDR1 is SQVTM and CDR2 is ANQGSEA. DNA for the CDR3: TGCAGCGGCACCGGAGGGGGGTCCTACAATGAGCAGTTCTTC. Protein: CSGTGGGSYNEQFF.

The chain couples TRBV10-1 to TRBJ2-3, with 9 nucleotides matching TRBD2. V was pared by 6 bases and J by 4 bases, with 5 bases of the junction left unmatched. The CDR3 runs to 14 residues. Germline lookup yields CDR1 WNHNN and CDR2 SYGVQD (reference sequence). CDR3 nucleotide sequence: TGCGCCAGCAGCTCTTGGACTAGCGCAGATACGCAGTATTTT. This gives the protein CASSSWTSADTQYF.

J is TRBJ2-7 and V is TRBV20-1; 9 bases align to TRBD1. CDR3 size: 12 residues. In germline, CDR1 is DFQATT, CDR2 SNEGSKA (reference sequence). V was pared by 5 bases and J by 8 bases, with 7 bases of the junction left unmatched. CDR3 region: CSAVQTGGKQYF. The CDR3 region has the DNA TGCAGTGCTGTCCAGACAGGGGGGAAGCAGTACTTC.

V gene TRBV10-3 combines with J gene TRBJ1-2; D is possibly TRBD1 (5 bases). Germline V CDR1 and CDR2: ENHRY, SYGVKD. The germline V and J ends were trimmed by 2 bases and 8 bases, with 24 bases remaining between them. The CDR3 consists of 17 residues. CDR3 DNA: TGTGCCATCAGTGAGGCAAAGGGACCTTCTTTTTCGAGCGGCTACACCTTC. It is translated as CAISEAKGPSFSSGYTF.

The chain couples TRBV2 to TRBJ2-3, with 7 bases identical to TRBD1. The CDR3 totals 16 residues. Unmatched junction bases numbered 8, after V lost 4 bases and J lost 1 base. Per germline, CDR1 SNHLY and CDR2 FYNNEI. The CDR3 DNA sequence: TGTGCCAGCAGTGGAAACAGGGGTTTTCGCACAGATACGCAGTATTTT. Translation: CASSGNRGFRTDTQYF.

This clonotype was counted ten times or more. CDR3 DNA: TGTGCCTCTCTAGGGGCTTACAATGAGCAGTTCTTC. Translation: CASLGAYNEQFF. This chain uses TRBV12-5 with TRBJ2-1; a weak D match, TRBD1 (5 bases). CDR3 length: 12 amino acids. Per germline, CDR1 LGHNT and CDR2 FRNRAP. Filled out from reference TRBV12-5 and TRBJ2-1, the complete variable domain reads DARVTQTPRHKVTEMGQEVTMRCQPILGHNTVFWYRQTMMQGLELLAYFRNRAPLDDSGMPKDRFSAEMPDATLATLKIQPSEPRDSAVYFCASLGAYNEQFFGPGTRLTVL.

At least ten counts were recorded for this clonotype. CDR3 nucleotides: TGTGCCAGCAGTCCGGGACAGAATCATCAGCCCCAGCATTTT. It codes for CASSPGQNHQPQHF. This chain joins TRBV28 and TRBJ1-5; 7 bases are shared with TRBD1. The trim removed 5 bases at V and 5 bases at J, leaving 6 bases unmatched. Per germline, CDR1 MDHEN and CDR2 SYDVKM. The CDR3 loop spans 14 amino acids.

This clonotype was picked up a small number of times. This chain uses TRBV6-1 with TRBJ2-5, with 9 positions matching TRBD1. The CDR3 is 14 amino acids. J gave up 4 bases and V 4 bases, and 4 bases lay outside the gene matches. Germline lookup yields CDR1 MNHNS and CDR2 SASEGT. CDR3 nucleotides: TGTGCCAGCAGTGGACAGGGGGGGACAGAGACCCAGTACTTC. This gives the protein CASSGQGGTETQYF.

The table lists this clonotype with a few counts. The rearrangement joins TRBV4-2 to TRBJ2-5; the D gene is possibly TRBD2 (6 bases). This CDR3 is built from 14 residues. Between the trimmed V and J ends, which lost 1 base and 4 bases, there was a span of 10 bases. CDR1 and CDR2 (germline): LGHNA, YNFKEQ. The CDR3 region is CASSQGPGVETQYF. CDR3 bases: TGTGCCAGCAGCCAAGGGCCGGGGGTAGAGACCCAGTACTTC.

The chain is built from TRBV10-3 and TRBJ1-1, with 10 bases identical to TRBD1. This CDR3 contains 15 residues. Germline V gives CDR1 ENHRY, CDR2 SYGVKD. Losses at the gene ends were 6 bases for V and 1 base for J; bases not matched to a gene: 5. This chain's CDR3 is CAIRGTGVSNTEAFF. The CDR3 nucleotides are TGTGCCATCAGAGGGACAGGGGTATCGAACACTGAAGCTTTCTTT.

This chain's CDR3 is CASRGETDTQYF. CDR3 in DNA: TGTGCCAGCAGAGGGGAGACAGATACGCAGTATTTT. This sequence joins TRBV9 and TRBJ2-3; tentatively, D is TRBD1 or TRBD2 (5 bases each). V was trimmed by 5 bases and J by 3 bases, leaving 7 bases between them. Germline loops: CDR1 SGDLS, CDR2 YYNGEE. CDR3 size: 12 residues.

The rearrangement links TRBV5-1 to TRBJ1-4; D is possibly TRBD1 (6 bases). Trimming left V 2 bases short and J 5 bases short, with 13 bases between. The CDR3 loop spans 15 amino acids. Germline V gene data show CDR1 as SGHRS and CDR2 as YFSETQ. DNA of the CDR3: TGCGCCAGCAGCTTCGGTCCGGGACACAATGAAAAACTGTTTTTT. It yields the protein CASSFGPGHNEKLFF.

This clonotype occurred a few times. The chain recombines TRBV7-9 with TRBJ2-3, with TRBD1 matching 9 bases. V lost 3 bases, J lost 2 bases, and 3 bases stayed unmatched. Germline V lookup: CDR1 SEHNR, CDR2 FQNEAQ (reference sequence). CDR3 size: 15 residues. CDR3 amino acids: CASSFGDRDTDTQYF. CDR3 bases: TGTGCCAGCAGCTTTGGGGACAGGGACACAGATACGCAGTATTTT.

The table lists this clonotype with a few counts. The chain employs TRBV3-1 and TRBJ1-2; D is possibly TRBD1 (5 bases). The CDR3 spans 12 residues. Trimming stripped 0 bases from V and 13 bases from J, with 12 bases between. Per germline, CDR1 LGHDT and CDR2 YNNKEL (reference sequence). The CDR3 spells CASSQDARVCTF. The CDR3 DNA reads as TGTGCCAGCAGCCAAGATGCCAGGGTATGCACCTTC.